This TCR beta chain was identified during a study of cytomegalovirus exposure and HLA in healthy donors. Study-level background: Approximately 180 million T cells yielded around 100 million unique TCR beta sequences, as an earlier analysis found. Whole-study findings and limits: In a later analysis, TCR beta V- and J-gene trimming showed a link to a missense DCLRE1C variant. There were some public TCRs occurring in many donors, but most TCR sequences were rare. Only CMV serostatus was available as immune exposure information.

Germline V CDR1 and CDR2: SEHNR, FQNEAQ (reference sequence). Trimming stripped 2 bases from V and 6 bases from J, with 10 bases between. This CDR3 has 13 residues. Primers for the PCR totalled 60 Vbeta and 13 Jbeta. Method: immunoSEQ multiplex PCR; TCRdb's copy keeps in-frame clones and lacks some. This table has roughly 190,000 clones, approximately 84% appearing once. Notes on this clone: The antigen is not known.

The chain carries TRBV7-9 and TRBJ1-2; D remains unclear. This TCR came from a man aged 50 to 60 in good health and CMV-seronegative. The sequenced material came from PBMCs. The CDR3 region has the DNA TGTGCCAGCAGCTTACCTCAGGCCGATGGCTACACCTTC. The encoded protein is CASSLPQADGYTF.